This T cell receptor (beta chain) originates from a study of blood T cell repertoires in COVID-19. Study background: The analysed material was cDNA or gDNA that came from T cells, B-cell-depleted T cells, or PBMCs.

The length of the CDR3 is 16 residues. Trimming took off 0 bases at V and 5 bases at J, with 14 bases between the two ends. Germline V gives CDR1 LNHNV, CDR2 YYDKDF (reference sequence). Clinical history reported by participants formed the basis on which cohorts were assigned. Recovered status in Cohort 3 required two negative PCRs, clearance, or symptom resolution. Using immunoSEQ multiplex PCR, the repertoire was profiled, and TCRdb retains in-frame clones only, with some absent. Of 100,000 or so clones detected, 65% to 90% appear once; the ten largest clones hold less than 3.5%. The receptor's source is a woman aged 50 to 60 who had recovered from COVID-19. The chain recombines TRBV15 with TRBJ2-1, with TRBD1 as a possible D gene (5 bases). Material for sequencing was PBMCs or T cells enriched from blood (not recorded which). In DNA form, the CDR3 reads TGTGCCACCAGCAGAGATCAGGGATTGCCGGACAATGAGCAGTTCTTC. Its protein is CATSRDQGLPDNEQFF.